These 3 T cell receptor beta chains came from one sample sequenced in a study of CD8+CD57+ T cells in acquired aplastic anemia. Profiles of TCR beta VDJ and CDR3 were generated from a genomic DNA template. Each CDR3 protein gets one entry after TCRdb re-called the reads with MiXCR. The repertoire holds a few hundred thousand distinct CDR3 sequences, 55% to 60% seen once, with roughly 8% in the top ten. The sequencing sample was made of sorted CD4+, CD8+, or CD8+CD57+ T cells (not recorded which) from PBMCs. The receptors originated from a human donor with severe aplastic anemia or a healthy control (not recorded which).

Many counts were recorded for this clonotype. This chain uses TRBV30 with TRBJ1-6; unclear D gene. CDR3 length: 13 amino acids. Trimming removed 5 bases at V and 1 base at J, with 6 bases between. The germline V gene has CDR1 GTSNPN and CDR2 SVGIG (reference sequence). The CDR3 loop is CAWAGSYNSPLHF. CDR3 sequence (DNA): TGTGCCTGGGCCGGGTCCTATAATTCACCCCTCCACTTT.

This clonotype was seen ten or more times. The V gene is TRBV7-2, the J gene TRBJ1-5; unclear D gene. CDR1 and CDR2 from the germline V gene are SGHTA and FQGNSA. Trimming took 3 bases from V and 2 from J, leaving 5 bases between them. The CDR3 has 13 residues. This CDR3 reads CASSFGGNQPQHF. DNA of the CDR3: TGTGCCAGCAGCTTTGGGGGCAATCAGCCCCAGCATTTT.

The gene calls are TRBV25-1 and TRBJ2-6, with D perhaps assigned TRBD1 or TRBD2 (6 bases each). The germline gives CDR1 MGHDK, CDR2 SYGVNS. CDR3 length: 19 amino acids. Trimming left V 4 bases short and J 4 bases short, with 23 bases between. The DNA of the CDR3 is TGTGCCAGCAGTGCCACAGGGAAAACGGGAGTGCCCGGGGCCAACGTCCTGACTTTC. Protein: CASSATGKTGVPGANVLTF.